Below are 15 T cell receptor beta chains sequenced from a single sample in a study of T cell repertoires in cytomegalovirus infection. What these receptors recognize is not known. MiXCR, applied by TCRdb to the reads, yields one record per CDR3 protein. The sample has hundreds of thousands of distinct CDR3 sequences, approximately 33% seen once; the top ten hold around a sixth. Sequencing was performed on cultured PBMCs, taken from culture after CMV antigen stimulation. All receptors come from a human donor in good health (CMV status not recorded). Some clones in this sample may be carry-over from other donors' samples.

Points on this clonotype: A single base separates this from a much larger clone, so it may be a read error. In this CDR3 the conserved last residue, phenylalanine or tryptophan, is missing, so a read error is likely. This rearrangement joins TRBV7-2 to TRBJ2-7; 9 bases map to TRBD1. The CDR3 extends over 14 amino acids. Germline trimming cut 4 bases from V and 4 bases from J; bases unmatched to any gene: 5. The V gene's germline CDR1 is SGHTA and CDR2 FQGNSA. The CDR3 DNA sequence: TGTGCCAGCAGCTACCGACAGGGGGTATACGAGCAGTACCTC. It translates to CASSYRQGVYEQYL.

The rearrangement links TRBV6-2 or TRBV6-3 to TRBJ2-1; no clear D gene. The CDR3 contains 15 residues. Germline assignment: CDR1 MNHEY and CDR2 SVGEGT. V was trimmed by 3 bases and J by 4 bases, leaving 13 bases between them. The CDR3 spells CASSYINRLYNEQFF. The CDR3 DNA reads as TGTGCCAGCAGTTATATTAACAGACTTTACAATGAGCAGTTCTTC.

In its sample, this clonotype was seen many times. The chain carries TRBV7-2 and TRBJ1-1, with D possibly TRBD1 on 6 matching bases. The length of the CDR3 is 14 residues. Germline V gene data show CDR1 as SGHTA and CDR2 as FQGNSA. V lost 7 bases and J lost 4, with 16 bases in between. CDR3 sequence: CASNQEQGGTEAFF. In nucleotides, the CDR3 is TGTGCCAGCAACCAAGAACAGGGAGGCACTGAAGCTTTCTTT. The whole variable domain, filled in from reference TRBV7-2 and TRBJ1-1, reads GAGVSQSPSNKVTEKGKDVELRCDPISGHTALYWYRQSLGQGLEFLIYFQGNSAPDKSGLPSDRFSAERTGGSVSTLTIQRTQQEDSAVYLCASNQEQGGTEAFFGQGTRLTVV.

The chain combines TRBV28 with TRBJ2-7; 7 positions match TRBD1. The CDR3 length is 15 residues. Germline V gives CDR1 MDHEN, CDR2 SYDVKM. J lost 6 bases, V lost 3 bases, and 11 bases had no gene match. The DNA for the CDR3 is TGTGCCAGCAGTTTTCTTACCGGGACAGCAACCGAGCAGTACTTC. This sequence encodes CASSFLTGTATEQYF.

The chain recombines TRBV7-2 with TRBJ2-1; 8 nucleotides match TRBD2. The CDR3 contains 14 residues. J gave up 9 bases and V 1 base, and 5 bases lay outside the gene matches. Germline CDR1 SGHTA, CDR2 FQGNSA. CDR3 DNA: TGTGCCAGCAGCTTAGGGCGGGGGGTAGGTGAGCAGTTCTTC. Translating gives CASSLGRGVGEQFF. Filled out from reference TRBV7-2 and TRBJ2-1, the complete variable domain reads GAGVSQSPSNKVTEKGKDVELRCDPISGHTALYWYRQSLGQGLEFLIYFQGNSAPDKSGLPSDRFSAERTGGSVSTLTIQRTQQEDSAVYLCASSLGRGVGEQFFGPGTRLTVL.

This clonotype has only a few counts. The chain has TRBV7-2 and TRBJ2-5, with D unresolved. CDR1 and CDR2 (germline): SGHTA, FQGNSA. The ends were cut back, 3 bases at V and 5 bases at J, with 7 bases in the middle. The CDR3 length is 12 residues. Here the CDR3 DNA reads TGTGCCAGCAGCTTCACGCGGGAGACCCAGTACTTC. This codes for CASSFTRETQYF.

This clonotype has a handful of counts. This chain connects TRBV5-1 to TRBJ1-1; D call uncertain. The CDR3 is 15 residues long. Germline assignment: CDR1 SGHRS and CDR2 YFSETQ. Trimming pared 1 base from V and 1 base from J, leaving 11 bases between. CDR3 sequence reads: CASSLYSSANTEAFF. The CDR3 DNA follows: TGCGCCAGCAGCTTGTATTCGTCAGCGAACACTGAAGCTTTCTTT. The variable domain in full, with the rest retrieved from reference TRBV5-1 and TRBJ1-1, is KAGVTQTPRYLIKTRGQQVTLSCSPISGHRSVSWYQQTPGQGLQFLFEYFSETQRNKGNFPGRFSGRQFSNSRSEMNVSTLELGDSALYLCASSLYSSANTEAFFGQGTRLTVV.

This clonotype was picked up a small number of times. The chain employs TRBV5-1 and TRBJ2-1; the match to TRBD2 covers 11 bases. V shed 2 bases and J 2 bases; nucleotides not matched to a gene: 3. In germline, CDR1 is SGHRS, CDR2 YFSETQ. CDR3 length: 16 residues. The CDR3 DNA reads TGCGCCAGCAGCTTACGACTAGCGGGACCCTACAATGAGCAGTTCTTC. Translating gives CASSLRLAGPYNEQFF. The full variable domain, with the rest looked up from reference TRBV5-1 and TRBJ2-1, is KAGVTQTPRYLIKTRGQQVTLSCSPISGHRSVSWYQQTPGQGLQFLFEYFSETQRNKGNFPGRFSGRQFSNSRSEMNVSTLELGDSALYLCASSLRLAGPYNEQFFGPGTRLTVL.

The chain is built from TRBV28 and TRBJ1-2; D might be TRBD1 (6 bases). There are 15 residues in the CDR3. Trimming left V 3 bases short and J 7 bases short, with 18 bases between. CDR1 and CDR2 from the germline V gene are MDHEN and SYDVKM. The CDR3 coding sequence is TGTGCCAGCAGTTTCCGCCGAGGGGGACGGATTGGCTACACCTTC. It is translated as CASSFRRGGRIGYTF.

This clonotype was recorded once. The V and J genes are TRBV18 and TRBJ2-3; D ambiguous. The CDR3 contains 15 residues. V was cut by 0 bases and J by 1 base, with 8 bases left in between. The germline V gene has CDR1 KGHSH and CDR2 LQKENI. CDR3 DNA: TGTGCCAGCTCACCACCTTTTACCCGCACAGATACGCAGTATTTT. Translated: CASSPPFTRTDTQYF.

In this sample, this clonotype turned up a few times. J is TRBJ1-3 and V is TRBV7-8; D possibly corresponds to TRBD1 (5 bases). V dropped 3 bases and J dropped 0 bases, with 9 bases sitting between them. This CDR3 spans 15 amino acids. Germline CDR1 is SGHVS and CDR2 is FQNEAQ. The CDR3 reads CASSFDGHSGNTIYF. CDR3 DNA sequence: TGTGCCAGCAGCTTCGACGGACACTCTGGAAACACCATATATTTT.

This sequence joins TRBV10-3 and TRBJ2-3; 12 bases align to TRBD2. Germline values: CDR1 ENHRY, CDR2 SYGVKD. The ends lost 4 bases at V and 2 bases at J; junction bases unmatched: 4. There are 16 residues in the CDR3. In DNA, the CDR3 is TGTGCCATCAGTGGGACTAGCGGGGACAACACAGATACGCAGTATTTT. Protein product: CAISGTSGDNTDTQYF.

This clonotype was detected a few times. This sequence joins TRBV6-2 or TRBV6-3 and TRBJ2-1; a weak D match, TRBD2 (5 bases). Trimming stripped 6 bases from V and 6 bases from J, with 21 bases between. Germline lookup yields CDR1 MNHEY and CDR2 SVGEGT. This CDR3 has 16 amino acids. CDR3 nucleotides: TGTGCCAGCAGCGGGATTAGGATCCAAGCAACCAATGAGCAGTTCTTC. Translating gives CASSGIRIQATNEQFF.

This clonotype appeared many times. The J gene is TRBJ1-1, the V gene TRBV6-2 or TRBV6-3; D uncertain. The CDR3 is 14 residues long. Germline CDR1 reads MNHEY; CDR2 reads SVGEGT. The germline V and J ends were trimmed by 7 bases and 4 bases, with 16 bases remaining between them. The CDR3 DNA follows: TGTGCCAGCATCTCAACTGTGGGGTTCACTGAAGCTTTCTTT. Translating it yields CASISTVGFTEAFF.

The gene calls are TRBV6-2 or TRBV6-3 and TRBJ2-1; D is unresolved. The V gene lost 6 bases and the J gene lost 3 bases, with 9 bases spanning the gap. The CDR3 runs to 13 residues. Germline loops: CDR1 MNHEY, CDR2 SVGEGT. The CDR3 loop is CASSSGFYNEQFF. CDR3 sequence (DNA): TGTGCCAGCAGCTCCGGTTTCTACAATGAGCAGTTCTTC.